This record covers a single T cell receptor beta chain. This CDR3 is built from 15 residues. Germline lookup yields CDR1 SGHRS and CDR2 YFSETQ. J gave up 5 bases and V 0 bases, and 6 bases lay outside the gene matches. This sample is drawn from a study of T cell changes during pregnancy in multiple sclerosis. Libraries were prepared by immunoSEQ multiplex PCR; TCRdb keeps only in-frame clonotypes and omits some of them. Of more than 35,000 clones in the sample, 85% to 95% are singletons; the top ten hold 0.39%. The chain links TRBV5-1 to TRBJ1-2; 8 nucleotides agree with TRBD1. The receptor's source is a female donor with multiple sclerosis, enrolled in a pregnancy study. Sequenced material: CD4+ T cells from peripheral blood mononuclear cells, taken in the second trimester of pregnancy. This CDR3 reads CASSLAETGAYGYTF. The DNA of the CDR3 is TGCGCCAGCAGCTTGGCCGAGACAGGGGCTTATGGCTACACCTTC.